Presented here are 7 T cell receptor beta chains from one specimen sequenced in a study of CD8+ T cells in alopecia areata. Reverse transcribed after extraction, RNA yielded cDNA as the sequencing template. Sequenced by immunoSEQ multiplex PCR; TCRdb stores in-frame clones only, minus some. The profile shows almost 250,000 clones, around two thirds of them singletons. Sequences were derived from CD4+ T cells sorted from blood, sampled at week 0. Source of these receptors: a human donor with alopecia areata.

This chain joins TRBV19 and TRBJ1-5, with TRBD1 identical over 7 bases. Germline lookup yields CDR1 LNHDA and CDR2 SQIVND (reference sequence). The CDR3 consists of 15 residues. V shed 10 bases, J shed 2 bases, and the junction held 11 bases outside the gene matches. The chain's CDR3 is CATRGRQGGNQPQHF. CDR3 nucleotides: TGTGCCACAAGGGGGCGCCAGGGTGGCAATCAGCCCCAGCATTTT.

The chain recombines TRBV29-1 with TRBJ1-1; 8 bases agree with TRBD1. V shed 7 bases and J 1 base; nucleotides not matched to a gene: 8. Germline V lookup: CDR1 SQVTM, CDR2 ANQGSEA. The CDR3 sequence is 14 residues long. The CDR3 DNA reads as TGCAGCGGACGACCGGGGACAGGGAACACTGAAGCTTTCTTT. This gives the protein CSGRPGTGNTEAFF.

The V gene is TRBV2, the J gene TRBJ1-2; D gene ambiguous. The V gene lost 6 bases and the J gene lost 3 bases, with 14 bases spanning the gap. Per germline, CDR1 SNHLY and CDR2 FYNNEI. The CDR3 loop spans 14 amino acids. The CDR3 loop reads CASRDLALDYGYTF. The CDR3 DNA sequence: TGTGCCAGCAGGGATCTCGCATTGGACTATGGCTACACCTTC.

This clone was counted only a few times. The CDR3 here is CAWSEDRHFGYTF. CDR3 nucleotides: TGTGCCTGGAGCGAGGACAGACATTTTGGCTACACCTTC. The chain joins TRBV30 to TRBJ1-2, with D maybe TRBD1 (6 bases). The CDR3 contains 13 residues. The V end lost 3 bases, the J end lost 7 bases, and 15 bases lay between the germline ends. Germline V CDR1 and CDR2: GTSNPN, SVGIG (reference sequence).

V is TRBV27 and J is TRBJ1-5; no firm D call. The CDR3 is made up of 13 amino acids. Germline V CDR1 and CDR2: MNHEY, SMNVEV (reference sequence). Trimming pared 6 bases from V and 9 bases from J, leaving 15 bases between. CDR3 bases: TGTGCCAGCAGCCTGAATCGTGGTGGGCCCCAGCATTTT. It specifies CASSLNRGGPQHF.

This clone was picked up a small number of times. The chain joins TRBV29-1 to TRBJ2-3, with 9 bases aligning to TRBD1. The length of the CDR3 is 13 residues. After removal of 7 bases from V and 5 bases from J, the junction contained 7 bases not matched to a gene. CDR1 is SQVTM and CDR2 is ANQGSEA in the germline V gene. The CDR3 nucleotides are TGCAGCGATATGACAGGGGGAATAGATACGCAGTATTTT. Its translation: CSDMTGGIDTQYF.

This clone has more than one count but fewer than ten. The J gene is TRBJ1-2, the V gene TRBV9; no firm D call. V dropped 5 bases and J dropped 1 base, with 9 bases sitting between them. The CDR3 sequence is 13 residues long. The germline CDR1 and CDR2 sequences are SGDLS and YYNGEE. CDR3 nucleotides: TGTGCCAGCAGAAGAGATGTTAACTATGGCTACACCTTC. Protein: CASRRDVNYGYTF.